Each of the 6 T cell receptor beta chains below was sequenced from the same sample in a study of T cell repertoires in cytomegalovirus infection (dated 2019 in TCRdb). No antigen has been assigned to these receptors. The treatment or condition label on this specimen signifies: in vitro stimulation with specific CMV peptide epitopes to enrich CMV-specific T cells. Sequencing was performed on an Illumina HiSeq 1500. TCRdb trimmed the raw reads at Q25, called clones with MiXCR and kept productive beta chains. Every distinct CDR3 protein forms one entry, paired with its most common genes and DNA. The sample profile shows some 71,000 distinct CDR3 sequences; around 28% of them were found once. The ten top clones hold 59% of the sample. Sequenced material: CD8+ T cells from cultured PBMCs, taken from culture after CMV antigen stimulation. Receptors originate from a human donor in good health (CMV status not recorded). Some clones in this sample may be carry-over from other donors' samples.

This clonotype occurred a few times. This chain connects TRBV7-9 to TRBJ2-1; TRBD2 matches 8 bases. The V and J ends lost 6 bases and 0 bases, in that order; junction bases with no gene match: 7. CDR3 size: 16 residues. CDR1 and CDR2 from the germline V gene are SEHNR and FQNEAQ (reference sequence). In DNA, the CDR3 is TGTGCCAGCAGGGATTCGAGCGGGAGCTCCTACAATGAGCAGTTCTTC. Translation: CASRDSSGSSYNEQFF.

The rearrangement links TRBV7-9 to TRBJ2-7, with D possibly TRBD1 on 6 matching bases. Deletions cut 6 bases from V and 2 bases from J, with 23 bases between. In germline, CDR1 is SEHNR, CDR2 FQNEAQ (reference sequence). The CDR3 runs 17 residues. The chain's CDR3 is CASSKLPQGHPTYEQYF. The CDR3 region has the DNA TGTGCCAGCAGTAAACTCCCACAGGGCCACCCAACCTACGAGCAGTACTTC.

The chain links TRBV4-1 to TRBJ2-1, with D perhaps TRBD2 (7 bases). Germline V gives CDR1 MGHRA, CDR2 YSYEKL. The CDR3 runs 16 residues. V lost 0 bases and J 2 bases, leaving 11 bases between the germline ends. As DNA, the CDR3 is TGCGCCAGCAGCCAAGATATCGGGGGGCCCTACAATGAGCAGTTCTTC. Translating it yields CASSQDIGGPYNEQFF.

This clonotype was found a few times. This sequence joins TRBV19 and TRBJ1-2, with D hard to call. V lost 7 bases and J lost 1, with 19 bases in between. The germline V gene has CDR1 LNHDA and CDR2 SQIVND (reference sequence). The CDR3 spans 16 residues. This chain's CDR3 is CASTEGLRDLNYGYTF. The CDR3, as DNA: TGTGCCAGTACCGAAGGACTCCGTGATCTTAACTATGGCTACACCTTC.

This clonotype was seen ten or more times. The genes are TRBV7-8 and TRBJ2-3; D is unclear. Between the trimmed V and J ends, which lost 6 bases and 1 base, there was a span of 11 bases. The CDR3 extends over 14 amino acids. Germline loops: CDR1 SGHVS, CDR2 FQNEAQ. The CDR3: CASSHPLGTDTQYF. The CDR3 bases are TGTGCCAGCAGTCACCCCCTGGGCACAGATACGCAGTATTTT. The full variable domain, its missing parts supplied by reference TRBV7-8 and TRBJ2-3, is GAGVSQSPRYKVAKRGQDVALRCDPISGHVSLFWYQQALGQGPEFLTYFQNEAQLDKSGLPSDRFFAERPEGSVSTLKIQRTQQEDSAVYLCASSHPLGTDTQYFGPGTRLTVL.

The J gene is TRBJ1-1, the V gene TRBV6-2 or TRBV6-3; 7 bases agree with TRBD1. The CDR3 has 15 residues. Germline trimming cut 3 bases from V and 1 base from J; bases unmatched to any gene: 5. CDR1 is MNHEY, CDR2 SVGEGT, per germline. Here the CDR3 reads CASSYAGQTNTEAFF. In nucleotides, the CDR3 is TGTGCCAGCAGTTATGCGGGACAGACGAACACTGAAGCTTTCTTT.